The T cell receptor beta chain under discussion was sequenced for a study of blood T cell repertoires in COVID-19. Study background: Material from acute and convalescent COVID-19 was sourced from the United States, Italy and Spain. From T cells, B-cell-depleted T cells, or PBMCs came the material, which was cDNA or gDNA.

Original processing notes: How many nucleated cells were present was estimated from reference gene primer amplification. Measured with immunoSEQ multiplex PCR; TCRdb has only the in-frame clones, and not every one. The V and J calls and clone size come from that table; D and trimming were worked out from the DNA. The table lists around 110,000 clones, just over 85% of them singletons, with more than 4% in the top ten. Between the trimmed V and J ends, which lost 0 bases and 9 bases, there was a span of 14 bases. CDR3 length: 14 amino acids. Germline CDR1 is LGHDT and CDR2 is YNNKEL (reference sequence).

This chain connects TRBV3-1 (or the pseudogene TRBV3-2) to TRBJ1-1; D might be TRBD1 (5 bases). The sequencing input was peripheral blood. This receptor was identified in a man in his forties with acute or convalescent COVID-19. The CDR3, as DNA: TGTGCCAGCAGCCAAGATGGAGAGGGGAGGCAAGCTTTCTTT. Translating it yields CASSQDGEGRQAFF.